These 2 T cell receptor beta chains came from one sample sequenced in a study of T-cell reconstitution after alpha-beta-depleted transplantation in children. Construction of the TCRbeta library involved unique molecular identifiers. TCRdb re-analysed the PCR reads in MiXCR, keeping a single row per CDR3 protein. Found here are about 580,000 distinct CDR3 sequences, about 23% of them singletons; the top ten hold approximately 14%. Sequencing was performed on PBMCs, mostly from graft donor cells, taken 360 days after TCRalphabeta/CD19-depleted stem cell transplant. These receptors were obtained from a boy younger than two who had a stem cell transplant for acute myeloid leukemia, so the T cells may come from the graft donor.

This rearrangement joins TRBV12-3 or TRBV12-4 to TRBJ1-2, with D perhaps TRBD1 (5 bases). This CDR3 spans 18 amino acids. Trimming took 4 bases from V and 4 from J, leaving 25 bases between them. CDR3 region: CASSSFALWGRKPYGYTF. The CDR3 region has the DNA TGTGCCAGCAGTTCATTCGCCCTATGGGGCAGGAAGCCCTATGGCTACACCTTC.

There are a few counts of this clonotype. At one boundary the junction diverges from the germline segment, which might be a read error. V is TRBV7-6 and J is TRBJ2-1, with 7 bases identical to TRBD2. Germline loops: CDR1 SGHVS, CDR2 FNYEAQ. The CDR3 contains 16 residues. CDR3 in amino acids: CASSLDWGGNYNEQFF. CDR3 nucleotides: TGTGCCAGCAGTTTAGACTGGGGGGGGAATTACAATGAGCAGTTCTTC.